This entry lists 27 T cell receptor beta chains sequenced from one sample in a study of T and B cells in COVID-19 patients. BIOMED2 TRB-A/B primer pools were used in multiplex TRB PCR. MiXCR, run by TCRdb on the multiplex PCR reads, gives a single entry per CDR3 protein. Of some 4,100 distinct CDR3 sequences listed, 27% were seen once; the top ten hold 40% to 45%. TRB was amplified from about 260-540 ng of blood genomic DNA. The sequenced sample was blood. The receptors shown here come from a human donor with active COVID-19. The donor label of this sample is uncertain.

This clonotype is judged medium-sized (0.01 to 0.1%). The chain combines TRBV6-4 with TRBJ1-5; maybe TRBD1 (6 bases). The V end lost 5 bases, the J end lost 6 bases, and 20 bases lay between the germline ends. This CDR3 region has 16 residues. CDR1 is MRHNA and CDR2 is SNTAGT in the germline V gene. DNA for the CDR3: TGTGCCAGCAGTCCCGAGGAACAGGGAGGATCTCAGCCCCAGCATTTT. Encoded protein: CASSPEEQGGSQPQHF.

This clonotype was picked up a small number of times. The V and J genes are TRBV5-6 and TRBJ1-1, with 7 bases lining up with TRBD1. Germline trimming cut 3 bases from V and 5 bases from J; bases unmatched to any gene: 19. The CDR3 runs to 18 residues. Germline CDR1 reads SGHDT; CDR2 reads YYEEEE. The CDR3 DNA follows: TGTGCCAGCAGCTATCGAACCGGGCCGCAGGGGGGACTGACTGAAGCTTTCTTT. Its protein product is CASSYRTGPQGGLTEAFF.

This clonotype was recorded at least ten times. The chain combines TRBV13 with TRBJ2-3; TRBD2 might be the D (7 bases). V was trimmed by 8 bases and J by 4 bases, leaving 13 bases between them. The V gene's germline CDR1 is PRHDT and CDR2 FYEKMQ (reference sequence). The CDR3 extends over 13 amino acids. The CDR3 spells CASVGGAADTQYF. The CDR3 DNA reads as TGTGCCAGCGTGGGGGGGGCCGCAGATACGCAGTATTTT.

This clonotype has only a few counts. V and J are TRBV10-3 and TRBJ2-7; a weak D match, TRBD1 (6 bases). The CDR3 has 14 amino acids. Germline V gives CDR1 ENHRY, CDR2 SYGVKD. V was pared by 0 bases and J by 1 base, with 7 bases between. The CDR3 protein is CAISESGQSYEQYF. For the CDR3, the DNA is TGTGCCATCAGTGAGTCCGGACAGTCCTACGAGCAGTACTTC.

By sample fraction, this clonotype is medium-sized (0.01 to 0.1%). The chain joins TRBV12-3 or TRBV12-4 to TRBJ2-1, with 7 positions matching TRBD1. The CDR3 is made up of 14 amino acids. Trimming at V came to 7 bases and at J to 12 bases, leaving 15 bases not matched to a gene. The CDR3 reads CASTGTVPPGGQFF. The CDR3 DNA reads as TGTGCCAGCACCGGGACAGTCCCACCTGGGGGGCAGTTCTTC.

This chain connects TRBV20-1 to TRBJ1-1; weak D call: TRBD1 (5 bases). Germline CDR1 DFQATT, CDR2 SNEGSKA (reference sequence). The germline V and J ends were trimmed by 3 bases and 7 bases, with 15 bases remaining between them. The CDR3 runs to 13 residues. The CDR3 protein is CSARAGAQGEAFF. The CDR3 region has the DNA TGCAGTGCTAGGGCCGGGGCCCAGGGTGAAGCTTTCTTT.

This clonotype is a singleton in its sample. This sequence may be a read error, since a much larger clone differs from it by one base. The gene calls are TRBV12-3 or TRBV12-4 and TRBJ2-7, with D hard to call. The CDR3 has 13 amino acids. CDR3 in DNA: TGTGCCAGCAGTTTATACAACGCCTACAAGCAGTACTTC. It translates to CASSLYNAYKQYF.

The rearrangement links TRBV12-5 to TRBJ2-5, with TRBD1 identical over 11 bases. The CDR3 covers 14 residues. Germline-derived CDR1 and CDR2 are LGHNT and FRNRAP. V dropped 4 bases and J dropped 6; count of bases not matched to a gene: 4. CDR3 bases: TGTGCTAGTGGTTCCCCGGACAGGGGGCAGACCCAGTACTTC. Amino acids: CASGSPDRGQTQYF.

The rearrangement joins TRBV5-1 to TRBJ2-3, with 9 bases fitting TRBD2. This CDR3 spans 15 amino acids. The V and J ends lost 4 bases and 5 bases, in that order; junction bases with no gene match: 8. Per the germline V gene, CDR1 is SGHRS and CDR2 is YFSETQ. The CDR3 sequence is CASSRTSDPRDTQYF. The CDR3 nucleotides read TGCGCCAGCAGCAGGACTAGCGACCCGAGAGATACGCAGTATTTT.

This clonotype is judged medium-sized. The CDR3 reads CASSRGTGALYGYTF. DNA of the CDR3: TGTGCCAGCAGTCGGGGGACAGGGGCCCTCTATGGCTACACCTTC. The V and J genes are TRBV6-2 or TRBV6-3 and TRBJ1-2; 10 positions match TRBD1. CDR1 is MNHEY and CDR2 is SVGEGT in the germline V gene. CDR3 length equals 15 residues. J was trimmed by 4 bases and V by 5 bases; bases with no gene match: 7.

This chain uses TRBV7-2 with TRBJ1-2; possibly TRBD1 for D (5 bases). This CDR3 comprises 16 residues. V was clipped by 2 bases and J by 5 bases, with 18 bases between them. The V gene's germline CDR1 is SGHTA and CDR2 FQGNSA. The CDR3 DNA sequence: TGTGCCAGCAGCTTAACGATCGGGACTCCCATTTATGGCTACACCTTC. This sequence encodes CASSLTIGTPIYGYTF.

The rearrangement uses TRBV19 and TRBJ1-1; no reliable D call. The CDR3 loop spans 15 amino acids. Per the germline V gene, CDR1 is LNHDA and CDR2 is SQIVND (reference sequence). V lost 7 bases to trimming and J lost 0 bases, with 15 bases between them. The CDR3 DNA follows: TGTGCCAGTAAAAAAGAGGGCCGGATGAACACTGAAGCTTTCTTT. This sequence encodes CASKKEGRMNTEAFF.

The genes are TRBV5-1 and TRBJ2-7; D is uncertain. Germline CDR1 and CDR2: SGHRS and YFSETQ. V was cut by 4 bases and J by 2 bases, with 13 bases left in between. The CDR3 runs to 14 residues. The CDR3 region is CASSPIGTAYEQYF. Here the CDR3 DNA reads TGCGCCAGCAGCCCCATTGGCACAGCCTACGAGCAGTACTTC.

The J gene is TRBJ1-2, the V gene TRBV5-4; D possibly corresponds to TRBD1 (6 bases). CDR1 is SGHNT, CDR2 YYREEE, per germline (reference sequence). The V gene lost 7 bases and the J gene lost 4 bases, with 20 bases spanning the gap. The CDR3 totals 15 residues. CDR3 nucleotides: TGTGCCAGCTTGGGGGGCGTTCGGGGGAGCTATGGCTACACCTTC. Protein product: CASLGGVRGSYGYTF.

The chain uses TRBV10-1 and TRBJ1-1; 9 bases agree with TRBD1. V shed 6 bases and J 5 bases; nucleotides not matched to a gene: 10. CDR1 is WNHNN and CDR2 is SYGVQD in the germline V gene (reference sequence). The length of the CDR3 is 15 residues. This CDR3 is CASSAGTGIFTEAFF. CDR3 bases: TGCGCCAGCAGCGCCGGGACAGGGATCTTTACTGAAGCTTTCTTT.

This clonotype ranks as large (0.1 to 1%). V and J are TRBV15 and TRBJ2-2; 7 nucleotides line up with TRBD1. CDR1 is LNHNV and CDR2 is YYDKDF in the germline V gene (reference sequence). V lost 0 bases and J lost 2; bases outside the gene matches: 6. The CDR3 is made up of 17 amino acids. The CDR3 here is CATSREPGTANTGELFF. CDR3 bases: TGTGCCACCAGCAGAGAACCTGGGACAGCTAACACCGGGGAGCTGTTTTTT.

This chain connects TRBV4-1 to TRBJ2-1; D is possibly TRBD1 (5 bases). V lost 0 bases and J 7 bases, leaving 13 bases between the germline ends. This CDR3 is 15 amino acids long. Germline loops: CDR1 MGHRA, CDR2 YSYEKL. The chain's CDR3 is CASSQDRVMRNEQFF. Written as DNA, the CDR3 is TGCGCCAGCAGCCAAGACAGGGTAATGAGGAATGAGCAGTTCTTC.

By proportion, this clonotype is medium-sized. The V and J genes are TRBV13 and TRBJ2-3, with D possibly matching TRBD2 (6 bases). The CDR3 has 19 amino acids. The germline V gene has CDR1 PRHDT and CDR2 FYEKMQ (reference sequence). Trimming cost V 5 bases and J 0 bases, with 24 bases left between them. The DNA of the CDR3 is TGTGCCAGCAGCGCCCCTCGGGGAGGTAGCGGTGTTAGCACAGATACGCAGTATTTT. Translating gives CASSAPRGGSGVSTDTQYF.

The CDR3 DNA reads as TGTGCCAGTGAGGCTAGCGGGGGGCTCACAGATACGCAGTATTTT. Translated: CASEASGGLTDTQYF. V gene TRBV7-2 combines with J gene TRBJ2-3; the match to TRBD2 covers 11 bases. The ends lost 9 bases at V and 2 bases at J; junction bases unmatched: 7. This CDR3 is 15 amino acids long. CDR1 SGHTA and CDR2 FQGNSA come from the germline V gene.

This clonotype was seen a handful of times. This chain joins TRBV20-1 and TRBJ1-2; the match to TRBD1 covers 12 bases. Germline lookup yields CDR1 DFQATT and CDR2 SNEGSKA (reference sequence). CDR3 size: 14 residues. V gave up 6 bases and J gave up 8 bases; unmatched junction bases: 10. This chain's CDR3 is CSAPTGTGGFGYTF. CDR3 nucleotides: TGCAGTGCCCCTACCGGGACAGGGGGCTTCGGCTACACCTTC.

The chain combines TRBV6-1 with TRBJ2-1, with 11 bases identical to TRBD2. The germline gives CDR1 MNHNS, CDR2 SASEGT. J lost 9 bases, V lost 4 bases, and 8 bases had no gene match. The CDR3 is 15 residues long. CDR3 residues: CASSAASGGWSEQFF. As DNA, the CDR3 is TGTGCCAGCAGTGCGGCTAGCGGGGGGTGGAGTGAGCAGTTCTTC.

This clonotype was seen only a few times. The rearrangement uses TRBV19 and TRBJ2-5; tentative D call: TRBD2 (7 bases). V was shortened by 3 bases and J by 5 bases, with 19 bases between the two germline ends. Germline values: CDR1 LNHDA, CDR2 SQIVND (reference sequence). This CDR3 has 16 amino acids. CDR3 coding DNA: TGTGCCAGTAGTATGGGCCGGCGGGGGCCGGGGGAGACCCAGTACTTC. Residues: CASSMGRRGPGETQYF.

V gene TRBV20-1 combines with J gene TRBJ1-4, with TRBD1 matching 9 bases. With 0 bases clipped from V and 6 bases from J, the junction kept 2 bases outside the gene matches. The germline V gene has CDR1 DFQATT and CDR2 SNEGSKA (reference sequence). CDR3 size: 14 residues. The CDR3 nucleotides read TGCAGTGCTAGAGATAGGACAGGGGATGAAAAACTGTTTTTT. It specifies CSARDRTGDEKLFF.

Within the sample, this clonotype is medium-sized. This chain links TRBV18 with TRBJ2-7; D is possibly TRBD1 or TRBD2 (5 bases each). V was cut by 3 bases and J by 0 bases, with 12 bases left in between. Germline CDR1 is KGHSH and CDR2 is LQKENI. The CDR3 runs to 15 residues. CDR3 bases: TGTGCCAGCTCACCCGTCGGGGACCCCTCCTACGAGCAGTACTTC. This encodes CASSPVGDPSYEQYF. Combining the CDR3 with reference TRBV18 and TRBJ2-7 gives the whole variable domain NAGVMQNPRHLVRRRGQEARLRCSPMKGHSHVYWYRQLPEEGLKFMVYLQKENIIDESGMPKERFSAEFPKEGPSILRIQQVVRGDSAAYFCASSPVGDPSYEQYFGPGTRLTVT.

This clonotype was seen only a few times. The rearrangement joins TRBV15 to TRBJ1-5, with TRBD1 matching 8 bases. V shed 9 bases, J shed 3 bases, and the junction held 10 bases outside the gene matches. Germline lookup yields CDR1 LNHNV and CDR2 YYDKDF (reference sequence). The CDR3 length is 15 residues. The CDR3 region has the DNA TGTGCCACGACCGGCCAGGGGGCCTTCAATCAGCCCCAGCATTTT. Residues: CATTGQGAFNQPQHF.

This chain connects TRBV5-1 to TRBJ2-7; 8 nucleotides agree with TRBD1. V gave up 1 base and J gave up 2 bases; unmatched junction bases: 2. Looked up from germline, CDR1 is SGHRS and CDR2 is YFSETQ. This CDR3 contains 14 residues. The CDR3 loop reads CASSLTGGPYEQYF. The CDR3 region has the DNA TGCGCCAGCAGCTTGACAGGGGGACCCTACGAGCAGTACTTC.

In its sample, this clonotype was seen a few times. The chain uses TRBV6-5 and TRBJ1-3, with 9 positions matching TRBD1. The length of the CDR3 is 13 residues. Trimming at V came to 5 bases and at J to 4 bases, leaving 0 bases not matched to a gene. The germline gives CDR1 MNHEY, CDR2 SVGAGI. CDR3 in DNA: TGTGCCAGCAGTGGACAGGGGGGAAACACCATATATTTT. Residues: CASSGQGGNTIYF.